This T cell receptor beta chain was captured by sequencing in a study of T cell responses to AZD1222 COVID-19 vaccine. Notes on the study in general: Just a handful of AZD1222 recipients tested seropositive at baseline.

Second-dose schedules of about 4 or about 12 weeks were combined. Notes on this clone: Antigen: not known.

With V trimmed by 7 bases and J by 5 bases, 9 bases remained unmatched. This CDR3 spans 13 amino acids. Germline CDR1 and CDR2: SQVTM and ANQGSEA. Clones were read by immunoSEQ multiplex PCR, and TCRdb kept only the in-frame ones, dropping some. Of tens of thousands of clones in the sample, more than 80% were seen once. Specimen: peripheral blood, collected 28 days after the second AZD1222 dose. This chain uses TRBV29-1 with TRBJ2-5, with 8 nucleotides matching TRBD1. The receptor was isolated from an adult who received the AZD1222 COVID-19 vaccine. The CDR3 nucleotides read TGCAGCGGGAGACAGGGGCCCTTCGAGACCCAGTACTTC. Translation gives CSGRQGPFETQYF.